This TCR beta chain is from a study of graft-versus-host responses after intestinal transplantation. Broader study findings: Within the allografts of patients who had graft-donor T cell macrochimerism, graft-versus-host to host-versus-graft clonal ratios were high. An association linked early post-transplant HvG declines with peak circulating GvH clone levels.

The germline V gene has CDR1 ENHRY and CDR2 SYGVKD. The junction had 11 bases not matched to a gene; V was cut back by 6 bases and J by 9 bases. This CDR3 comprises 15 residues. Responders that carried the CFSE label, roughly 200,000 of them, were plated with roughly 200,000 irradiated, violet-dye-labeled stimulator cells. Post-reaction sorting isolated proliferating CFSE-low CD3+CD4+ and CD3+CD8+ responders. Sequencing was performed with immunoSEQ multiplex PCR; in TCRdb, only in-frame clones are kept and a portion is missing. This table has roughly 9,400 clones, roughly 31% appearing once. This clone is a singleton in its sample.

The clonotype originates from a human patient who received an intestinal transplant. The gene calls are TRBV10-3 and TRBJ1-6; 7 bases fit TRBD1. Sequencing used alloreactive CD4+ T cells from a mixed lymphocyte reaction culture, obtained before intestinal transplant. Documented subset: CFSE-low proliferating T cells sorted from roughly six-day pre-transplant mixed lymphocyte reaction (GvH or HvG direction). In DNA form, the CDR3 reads TGTGCCATCAGGGGGACAGAGGTAGTCATTTCACCCCTCCACTTT. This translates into CAIRGTEVVISPLHF.